This T cell receptor (beta chain) came from a study of identical twins. Points from the study as a whole: Clonotypes of the beta chain that were abundant in cord blood carried fewer insertions (memory repertoires showed none). Modelling approaches yielded underestimates of out-of-frame TCR alpha sharing between monozygotic twins.

In the case of this clonotype: Its target is unknown.

Germline trimming cut 2 bases from V and 2 bases from J; bases unmatched to any gene: 7. CDR3 length: 16 amino acids. It was template switching that added a universal primer site, and there were unique molecular identifiers on the cDNA. In TCRdb, the 5' RACE reads were re-called with MiXCR into one record per CDR3 protein. Here the sample spans more than 1.5 million distinct CDR3 sequences, 25% to 35% being singletons. V and J are TRBV12-3 or TRBV12-4 and TRBJ2-5, with 8 bases identical to TRBD2. This clonotype was obtained from a newborn girl in good health. Input material: cord blood. For the CDR3, the DNA is TGTGCCAGCAGTTTACTGAGGCGGGGGGAACAAGAGACCCAGTACTTC. It yields the protein CASSLLRRGEQETQYF.